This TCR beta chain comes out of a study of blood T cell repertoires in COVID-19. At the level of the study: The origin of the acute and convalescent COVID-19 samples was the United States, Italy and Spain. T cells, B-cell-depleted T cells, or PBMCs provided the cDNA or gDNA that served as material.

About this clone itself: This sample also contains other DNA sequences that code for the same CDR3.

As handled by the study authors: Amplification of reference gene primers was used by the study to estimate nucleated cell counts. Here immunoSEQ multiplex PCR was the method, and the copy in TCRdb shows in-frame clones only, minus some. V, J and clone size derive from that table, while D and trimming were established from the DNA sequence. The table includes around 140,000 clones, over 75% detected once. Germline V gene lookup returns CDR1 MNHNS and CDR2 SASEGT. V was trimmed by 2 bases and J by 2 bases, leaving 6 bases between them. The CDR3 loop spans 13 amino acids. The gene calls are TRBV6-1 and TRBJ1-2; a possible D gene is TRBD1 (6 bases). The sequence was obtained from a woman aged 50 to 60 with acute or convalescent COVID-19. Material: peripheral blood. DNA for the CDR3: TGTGCCAGCAGTGAAACAGGGAACTATGGCTACACCTTC. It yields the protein CASSETGNYGYTF.